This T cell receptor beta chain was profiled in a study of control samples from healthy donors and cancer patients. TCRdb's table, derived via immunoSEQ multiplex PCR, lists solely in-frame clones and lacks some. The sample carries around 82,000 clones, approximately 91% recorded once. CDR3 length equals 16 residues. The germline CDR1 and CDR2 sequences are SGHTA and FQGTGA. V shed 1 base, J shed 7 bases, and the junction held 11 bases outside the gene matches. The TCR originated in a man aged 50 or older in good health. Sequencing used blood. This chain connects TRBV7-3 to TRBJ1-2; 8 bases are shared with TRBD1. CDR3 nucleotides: TGTGCCAGCAGCTTAAAGGCCAGGGGGCGCTCCTCTGGCTACACCTTC. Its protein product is CASSLKARGRSSGYTF.